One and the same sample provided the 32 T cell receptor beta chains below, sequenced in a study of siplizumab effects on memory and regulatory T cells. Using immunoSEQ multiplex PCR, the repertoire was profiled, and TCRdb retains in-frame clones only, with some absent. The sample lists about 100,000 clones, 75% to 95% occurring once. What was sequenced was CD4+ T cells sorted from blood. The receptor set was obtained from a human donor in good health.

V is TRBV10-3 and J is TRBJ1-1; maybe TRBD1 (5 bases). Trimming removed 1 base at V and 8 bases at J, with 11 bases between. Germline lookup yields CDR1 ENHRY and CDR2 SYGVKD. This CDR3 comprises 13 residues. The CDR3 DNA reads TGTGCCATCAGTGAGTTAGGGGCCCAGGAAGCTTTCTTT. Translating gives CAISELGAQEAFF.

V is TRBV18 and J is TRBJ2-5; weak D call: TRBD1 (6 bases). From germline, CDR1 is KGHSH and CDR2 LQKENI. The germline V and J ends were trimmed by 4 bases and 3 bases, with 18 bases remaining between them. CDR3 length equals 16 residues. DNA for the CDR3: TGTGCCAGCTCACTAGTGCTGGGGGCCAATGAAGAGACCCAGTACTTC. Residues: CASSLVLGANEETQYF.

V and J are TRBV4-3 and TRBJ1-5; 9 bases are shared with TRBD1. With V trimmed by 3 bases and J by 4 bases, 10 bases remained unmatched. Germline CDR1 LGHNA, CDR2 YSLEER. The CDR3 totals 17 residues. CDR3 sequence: CASSHLFAGTGNQPQHF. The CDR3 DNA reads TGCGCCAGCAGCCACCTATTCGCCGGGACAGGGAATCAGCCCCAGCATTTT.

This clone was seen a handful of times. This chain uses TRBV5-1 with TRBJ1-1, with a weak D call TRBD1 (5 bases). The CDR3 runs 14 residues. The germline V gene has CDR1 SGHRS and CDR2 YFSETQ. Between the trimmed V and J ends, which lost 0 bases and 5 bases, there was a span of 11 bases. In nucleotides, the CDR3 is TGCGCCAGCAGCTTGGATCCTGGGGGGACTGAAGCTTTCTTT. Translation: CASSLDPGGTEAFF.

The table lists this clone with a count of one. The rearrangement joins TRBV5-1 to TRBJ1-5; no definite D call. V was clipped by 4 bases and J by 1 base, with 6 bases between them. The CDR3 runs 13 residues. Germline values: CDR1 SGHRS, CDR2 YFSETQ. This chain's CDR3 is CASSQESNQPQHF. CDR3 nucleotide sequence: TGCGCCAGCAGCCAGGAGAGCAATCAGCCCCAGCATTTT.

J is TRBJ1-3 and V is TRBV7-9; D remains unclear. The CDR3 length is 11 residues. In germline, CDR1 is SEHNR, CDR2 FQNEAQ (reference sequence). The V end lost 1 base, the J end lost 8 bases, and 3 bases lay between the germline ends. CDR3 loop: CASSLEDTIYF. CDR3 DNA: TGTGCCAGCAGCTTAGAAGACACCATATATTTT.

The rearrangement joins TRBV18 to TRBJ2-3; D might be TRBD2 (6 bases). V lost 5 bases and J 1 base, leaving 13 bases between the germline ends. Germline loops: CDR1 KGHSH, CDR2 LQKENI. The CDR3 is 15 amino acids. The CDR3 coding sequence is TGTGCCAGCTCAAAACCGGGGGACGGCACAGATACGCAGTATTTT. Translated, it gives CASSKPGDGTDTQYF.

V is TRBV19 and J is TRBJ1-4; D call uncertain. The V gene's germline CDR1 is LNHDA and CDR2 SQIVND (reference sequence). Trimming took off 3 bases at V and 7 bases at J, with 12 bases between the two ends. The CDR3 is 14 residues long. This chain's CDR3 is CASSMYGPSEKLFF. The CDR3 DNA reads TGTGCCAGTAGTATGTACGGACCATCTGAAAAACTGTTTTTT.

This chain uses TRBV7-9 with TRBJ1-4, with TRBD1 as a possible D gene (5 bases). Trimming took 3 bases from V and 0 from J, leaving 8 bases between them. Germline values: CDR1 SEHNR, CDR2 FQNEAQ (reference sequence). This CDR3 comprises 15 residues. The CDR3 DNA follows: TGTGCCAGCAGCTTTCCGGGGCCAACTAATGAAAAACTGTTTTTT. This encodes CASSFPGPTNEKLFF.

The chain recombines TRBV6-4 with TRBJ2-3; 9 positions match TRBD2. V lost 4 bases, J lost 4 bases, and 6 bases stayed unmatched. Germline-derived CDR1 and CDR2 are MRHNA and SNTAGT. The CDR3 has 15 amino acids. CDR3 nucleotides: TGTGCCAGCAGTGTAGGGGCGGGGGGGCCAGATACGCAGTATTTT. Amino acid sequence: CASSVGAGGPDTQYF.

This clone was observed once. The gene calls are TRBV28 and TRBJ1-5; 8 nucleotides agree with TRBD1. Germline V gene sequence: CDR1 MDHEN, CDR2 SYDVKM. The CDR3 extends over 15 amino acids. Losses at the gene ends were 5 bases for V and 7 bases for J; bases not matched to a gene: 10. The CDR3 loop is CASSPPRGPRQPQHF. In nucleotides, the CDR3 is TGTGCCAGCAGTCCCCCCAGGGGGCCACGACAGCCCCAGCATTTT.

The CDR3 DNA follows: TGCGCCAGCAGCTCGACACTCGGTGAAAAACTGTTTTTT. It yields the protein CASSSTLGEKLFF. This sequence joins TRBV5-1 and TRBJ1-4; D call uncertain. Looked up from germline, CDR1 is SGHRS and CDR2 is YFSETQ. The CDR3 covers 13 residues. Between the trimmed V and J ends, which lost 3 bases and 7 bases, there was a span of 10 bases.

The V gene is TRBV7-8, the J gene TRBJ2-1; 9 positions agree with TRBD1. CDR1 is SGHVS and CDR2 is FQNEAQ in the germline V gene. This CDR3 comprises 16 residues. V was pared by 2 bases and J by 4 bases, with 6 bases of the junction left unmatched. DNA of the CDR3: TGTGCCAGCAGCTTATACGGGACAGGGTGGTACAATGAGCAGTTCTTC. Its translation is CASSLYGTGWYNEQFF.

The CDR3 DNA reads TGTGCCAGCAGCCGGGGACAGCTGAACACTGAAGCTTTCTTT. This encodes CASSRGQLNTEAFF. The gene calls are TRBV6-6 and TRBJ1-1, with 7 bases that match TRBD1. V shed 6 bases and J 0 bases; nucleotides not matched to a gene: 4. Germline loops: CDR1 MNHNY, CDR2 SVGAGI (reference sequence). The CDR3 extends over 14 amino acids.

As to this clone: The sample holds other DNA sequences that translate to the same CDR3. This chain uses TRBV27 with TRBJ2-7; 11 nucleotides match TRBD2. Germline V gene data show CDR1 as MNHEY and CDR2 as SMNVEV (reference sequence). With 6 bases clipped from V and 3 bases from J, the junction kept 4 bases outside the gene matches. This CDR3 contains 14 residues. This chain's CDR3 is CASSRTSGHYEQYF. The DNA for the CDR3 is TGTGCCAGCAGCAGGACTAGCGGGCACTACGAGCAGTACTTC.

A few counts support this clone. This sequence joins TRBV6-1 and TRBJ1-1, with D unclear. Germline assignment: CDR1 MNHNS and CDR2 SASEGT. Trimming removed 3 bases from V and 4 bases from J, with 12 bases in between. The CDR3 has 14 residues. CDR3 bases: TGTGCCAGCAGTGAGCGCCTGGTGTTCACTGAAGCTTTCTTT. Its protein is CASSERLVFTEAFF.

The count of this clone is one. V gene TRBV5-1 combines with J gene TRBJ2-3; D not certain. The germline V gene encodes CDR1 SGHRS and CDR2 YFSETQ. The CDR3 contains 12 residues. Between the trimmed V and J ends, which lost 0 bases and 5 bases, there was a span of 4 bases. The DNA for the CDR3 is TGCGCCAGCAGCTTGGAAAGAGATACGCAGTATTTT. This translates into CASSLERDTQYF.

The chain's CDR3 is CASRRGGTGELFF. CDR3 DNA: TGTGCCAGCAGGAGGGGTGGCACCGGGGAGCTGTTTTTT. The chain is built from TRBV6-5 and TRBJ2-2, with D tentatively TRBD1 or TRBD2 (5 bases each). Trimming stripped 6 bases from V and 4 bases from J, with 9 bases between. CDR3 size: 13 residues. Germline V gives CDR1 MNHEY, CDR2 SVGAGI.

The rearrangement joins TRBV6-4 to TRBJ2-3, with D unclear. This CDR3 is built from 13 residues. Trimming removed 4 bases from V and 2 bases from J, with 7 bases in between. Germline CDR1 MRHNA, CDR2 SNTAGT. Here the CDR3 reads CASSVRTTDTQYF. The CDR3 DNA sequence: TGTGCCAGCAGTGTCCGGACCACAGATACGCAGTATTTT.

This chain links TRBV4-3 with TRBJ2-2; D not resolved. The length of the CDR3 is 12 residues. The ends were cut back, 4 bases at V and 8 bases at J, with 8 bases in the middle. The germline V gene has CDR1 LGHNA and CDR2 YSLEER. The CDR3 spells CASSLFGGELFF. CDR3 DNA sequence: TGCGCCAGCAGCCTGTTTGGGGGGGAGCTGTTTTTT.

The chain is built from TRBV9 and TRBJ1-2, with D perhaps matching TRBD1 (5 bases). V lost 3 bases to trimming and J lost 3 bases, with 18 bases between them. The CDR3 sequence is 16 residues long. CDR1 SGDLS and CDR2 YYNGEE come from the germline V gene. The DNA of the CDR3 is TGTGCCAGCAGCGCCCCGACAGAGGGCAAAGACTATGGCTACACCTTC. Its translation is CASSAPTEGKDYGYTF.

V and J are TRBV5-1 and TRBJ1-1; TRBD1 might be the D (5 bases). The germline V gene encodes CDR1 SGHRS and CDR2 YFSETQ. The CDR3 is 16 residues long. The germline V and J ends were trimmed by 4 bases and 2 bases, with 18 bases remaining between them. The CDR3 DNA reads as TGCGCCAGCAGCGAGGGCCGTGGGACGAGTAACACTGAAGCTTTCTTT. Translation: CASSEGRGTSNTEAFF.

This chain's CDR3 is CASSPQGLPEDGYTF. The CDR3 DNA reads TGTGCCAGCAGCCCTCAGGGGCTCCCGGAGGATGGCTACACCTTC. V and J are TRBV7-3 and TRBJ1-2, with a tentative D call TRBD1 (6 bases). The CDR3 runs to 15 residues. Trimming cost V 5 bases and J 6 bases, with 19 bases left between them. From germline, CDR1 is SGHTA and CDR2 FQGTGA.

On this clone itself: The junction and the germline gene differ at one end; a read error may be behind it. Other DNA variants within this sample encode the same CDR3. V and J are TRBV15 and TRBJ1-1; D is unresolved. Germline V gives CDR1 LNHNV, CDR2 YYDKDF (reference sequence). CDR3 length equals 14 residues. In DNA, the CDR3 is TGTGCCACCAGTAGAGATTTGGGGAACACTGAAGCTTTCTTT. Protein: CATSRDLGNTEAFF.

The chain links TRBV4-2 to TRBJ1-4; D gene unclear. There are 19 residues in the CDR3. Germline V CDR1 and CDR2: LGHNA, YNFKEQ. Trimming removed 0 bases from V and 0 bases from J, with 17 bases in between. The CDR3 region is CASSQERATPPTTNEKLFF. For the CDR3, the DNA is TGTGCCAGCAGCCAAGAGAGGGCCACCCCGCCTACAACTAATGAAAAACTGTTTTTT.

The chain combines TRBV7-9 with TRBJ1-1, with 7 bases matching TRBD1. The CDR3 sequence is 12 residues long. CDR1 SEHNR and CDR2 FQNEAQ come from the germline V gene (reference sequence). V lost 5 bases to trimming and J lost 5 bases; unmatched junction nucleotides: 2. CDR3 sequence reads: CASSQGVTEAFF. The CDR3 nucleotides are TGTGCCAGCAGCCAGGGGGTAACTGAAGCTTTCTTT. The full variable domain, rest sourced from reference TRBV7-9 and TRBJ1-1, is DTGVSQNPRHKITKRGQNVTFRCDPISEHNRLYWYRQTLGQGPEFLTYFQNEAQLEKSRLLSDRFSAERPKGSFSTLEIQRTEQGDSAMYLCASSQGVTEAFFGQGTRLTVV.

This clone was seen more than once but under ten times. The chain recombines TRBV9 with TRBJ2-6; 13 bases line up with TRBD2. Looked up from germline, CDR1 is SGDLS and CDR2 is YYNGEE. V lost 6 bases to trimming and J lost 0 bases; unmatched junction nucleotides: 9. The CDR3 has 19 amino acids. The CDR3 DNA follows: TGTGCCAGCACCCGGACTAGCGGGGGCCTGAACTCTGGGGCCAACGTCCTGACTTTC. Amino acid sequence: CASTRTSGGLNSGANVLTF.

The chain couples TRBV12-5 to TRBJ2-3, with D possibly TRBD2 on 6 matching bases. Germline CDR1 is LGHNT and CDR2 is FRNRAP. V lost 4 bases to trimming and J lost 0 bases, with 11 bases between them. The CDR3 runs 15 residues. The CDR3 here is CASGSGTSSTDTQYF. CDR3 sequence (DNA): TGTGCTAGTGGTTCCGGGACTTCTAGCACAGATACGCAGTATTTT.

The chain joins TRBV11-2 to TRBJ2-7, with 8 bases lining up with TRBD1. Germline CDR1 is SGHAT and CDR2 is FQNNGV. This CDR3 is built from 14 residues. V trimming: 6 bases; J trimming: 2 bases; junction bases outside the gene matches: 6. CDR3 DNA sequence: TGTGCCAGCAGTCGAGGACAGGGAACCTACGAGCAGTACTTC. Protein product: CASSRGQGTYEQYF.

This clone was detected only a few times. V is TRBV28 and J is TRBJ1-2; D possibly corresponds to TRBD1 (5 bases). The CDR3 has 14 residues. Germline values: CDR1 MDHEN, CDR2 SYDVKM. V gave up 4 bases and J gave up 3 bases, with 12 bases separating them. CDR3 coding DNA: TGTGCCAGCAGTTCCGCCGGGACGTACTATGGCTACACCTTC. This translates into CASSSAGTYYGYTF.

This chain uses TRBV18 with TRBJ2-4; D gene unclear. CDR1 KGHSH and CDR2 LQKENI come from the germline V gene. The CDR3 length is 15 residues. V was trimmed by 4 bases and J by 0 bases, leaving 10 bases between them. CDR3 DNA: TGTGCCAGCTCACTAAATCCATTAGCCAAAAACATTCAGTACTTC. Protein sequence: CASSLNPLAKNIQYF.

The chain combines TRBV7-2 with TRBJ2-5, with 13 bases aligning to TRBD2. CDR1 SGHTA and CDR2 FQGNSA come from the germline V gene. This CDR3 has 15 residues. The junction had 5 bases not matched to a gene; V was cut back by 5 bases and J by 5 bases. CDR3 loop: CASSPTSGGRETQYF. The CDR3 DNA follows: TGTGCCAGCAGCCCGACTAGCGGGGGGCGGGAGACCCAGTACTTC. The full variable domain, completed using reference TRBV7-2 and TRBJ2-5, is GAGVSQSPSNKVTEKGKDVELRCDPISGHTALYWYRQSLGQGLEFLIYFQGNSAPDKSGLPSDRFSAERTGGSVSTLTIQRTQQEDSAVYLCASSPTSGGRETQYFGPGTRLLVL.